The 22 T cell receptor beta chains reported below all come from one sample, sequenced in a study of blood T cell repertoires in COVID-19 (TCRdb year 2020). The library was generated by the immunoSEQ multiplex PCR assay. TCRdb's version of the immuneACCESS table is confined to in-frame rearrangements and falls short of the full clone set. An unresolved V gene accounts for under half of the shortfall where checked; the remainder is of unknown origin. This sample gives some 80,000 clones in total; approximately 81% of them show up just once. The leading ten clones occupy over 35% of the sample. Material: peripheral blood. The origin of the receptors is a man at least 80 years old with acute or convalescent COVID-19.

V is TRBV11-2 and J is TRBJ2-7, with 14 bases aligning to TRBD2. V lost 4 bases to trimming and J lost 3 bases; unmatched junction nucleotides: 11. The CDR3 is made up of 18 amino acids. CDR1 and CDR2 from the germline V gene are SGHAT and FQNNGV. CDR3 amino acids: CASSSVTGTSGRVYEQYF. CDR3 bases: TGTGCCAGCAGCTCAGTTACCGGGACTAGCGGGAGAGTCTACGAGCAGTACTTC.

The chain recombines TRBV2 with TRBJ1-6; perhaps TRBD1 as D (5 bases). The V and J ends lost 3 bases and 6 bases respectively, with 15 bases between them. CDR3 size: 16 residues. From germline, CDR1 is SNHLY and CDR2 FYNNEI. Written as DNA, the CDR3 is TGTGCCAGCAGTGAGCAGCCCCAGGGAACTAATTCACCCCTCCACTTT. It is translated as CASSEQPQGTNSPLHF.

This chain joins TRBV6-1 and TRBJ1-6, with D possibly matching TRBD1 (6 bases). Germline V CDR1 and CDR2: MNHNS, SASEGT. V was pared by 2 bases and J by 6 bases, with 11 bases between. This CDR3 has 15 amino acids. Written as DNA, the CDR3 is TGTGCCAGCAGTGAACTTACAGGGCGTAATTCACCCCTCCACTTT. Its translation is CASSELTGRNSPLHF.

V gene TRBV9 combines with J gene TRBJ2-1, with D perhaps TRBD2 (5 bases). Trimming took 10 bases from V and 0 from J, leaving 20 bases between them. This CDR3 spans 16 amino acids. Germline V gives CDR1 SGDLS, CDR2 YYNGEE. CDR3: CASGVEGSPSYNEQFF. CDR3 in DNA: TGTGCCTCTGGAGTTGAGGGAAGCCCCTCCTACAATGAGCAGTTCTTC.

The CDR3 nucleotides read TGTGCCACCAGTGGGTCCGGGACAGGGAACACTGAAGCTTTCTTT. This gives the protein CATSGSGTGNTEAFF. V gene TRBV24-1 combines with J gene TRBJ1-1; 8 positions agree with TRBD1. There are 15 residues in the CDR3. Germline assignment: CDR1 KGHDR and CDR2 SFDVKD. The V and J ends lost 5 bases and 1 base, in that order; junction bases with no gene match: 5.

The rearrangement joins TRBV27 to TRBJ1-1, with a weak D call TRBD1 (5 bases). The germline CDR1 and CDR2 sequences are MNHEY and SMNVEV (reference sequence). The V and J ends lost 8 bases and 0 bases respectively, with 19 bases between them. The CDR3 consists of 16 residues. CDR3 sequence reads: CASVIGAGHMNTEAFF. Written as DNA, the CDR3 is TGTGCCAGCGTTATTGGGGCAGGGCACATGAACACTGAAGCTTTCTTT.

The chain links TRBV5-1 to TRBJ1-2, with TRBD1 matching 8 bases. Per the germline V gene, CDR1 is SGHRS and CDR2 is YFSETQ. With 3 bases clipped from V and 4 bases from J, the junction kept 5 bases outside the gene matches. This CDR3 region has 14 residues. For the CDR3, the DNA is TGCGCCAGCAGCTCGGGACAGGTTCTCTATGGCTACACCTTC. This encodes CASSSGQVLYGYTF.

The chain has TRBV4-2 and TRBJ2-7; 15 bases are a match to TRBD2. J gave up 5 bases and V 1 base, and 9 bases lay outside the gene matches. The germline V gene encodes CDR1 LGHNA and CDR2 YNFKEQ. The CDR3 has 18 residues. This CDR3 is CASSQVGLAGGDPNEQYF. CDR3 nucleotide sequence: TGTGCCAGCAGCCAAGTAGGACTAGCGGGAGGGGACCCTAACGAGCAGTACTTC.

The chain carries TRBV7-9 and TRBJ1-5; D remains unclear. Germline V CDR1 and CDR2: SEHNR, FQNEAQ (reference sequence). This CDR3 spans 13 amino acids. V lost 4 bases and J 5 bases, leaving 9 bases between the germline ends. The CDR3 is CASSSLSDQPQHF. CDR3 in DNA: TGTGCCAGCAGCTCACTCAGCGATCAGCCCCAGCATTTT.

The chain links TRBV6-6 to TRBJ2-7; D remains unclear. V lost 7 bases and J lost 3, with 13 bases in between. Germline values: CDR1 MNHNY, CDR2 SVGAGI (reference sequence). The CDR3 length is 13 residues. This CDR3 is CASTADSNYEQYF. The CDR3 DNA is TGTGCCAGCACGGCCGACTCAAACTACGAGCAGTACTTC.

This chain links TRBV28 with TRBJ1-2; D gene uncertain. Germline V gene lookup returns CDR1 MDHEN and CDR2 SYDVKM. V lost 4 bases and J lost 8, with 14 bases in between. The CDR3 is 13 residues long. As DNA, the CDR3 is TGTGCCAGCAGTTCTACCAGGTCCAGAGGCTACACCTTC. Translated: CASSSTRSRGYTF.

The rearrangement joins TRBV2 to TRBJ1-6; D is uncertain. In germline, CDR1 is SNHLY, CDR2 FYNNEI. The CDR3 has 14 amino acids. V dropped 7 bases and J dropped 7 bases, with 14 bases sitting between them. The CDR3 is CASIGQAGNSPLHF. CDR3 bases: TGTGCCAGCATAGGCCAGGCCGGCAATTCACCCCTCCACTTT.

The V call is TRBV11-1, the J call TRBJ2-2, with a weak D call TRBD2 (5 bases). From germline, CDR1 is SGHAT and CDR2 FQDESV (reference sequence). The V gene lost 1 base and the J gene lost 7 bases, with 16 bases spanning the gap. This CDR3 comprises 16 residues. CDR3 sequence (DNA): TGTGCCAGCAGCTTAGGGGGAGACACCCCGGGCGGGGAGCTGTTTTTT. This gives the protein CASSLGGDTPGGELFF.

This chain links TRBV2 with TRBJ2-7; unclear D gene. The V gene's germline CDR1 is SNHLY and CDR2 FYNNEI. The CDR3 sequence is 13 residues long. V lost 3 bases to trimming and J lost 6 bases, with 12 bases between them. This CDR3 is CASSEGWAREQYF. In DNA, the CDR3 is TGTGCCAGCAGTGAGGGTTGGGCTCGCGAGCAGTACTTC. Based on the CDR3 plus reference TRBV2 and TRBJ2-7, the full variable domain is EPEVTQTPSHQVTQMGQEVILRCVPISNHLYFYWYRQILGQKVEFLVSFYNNEISEKSEIFDDQFSVERPDGSNFTLKIRSTKLEDSAMYFCASSEGWAREQYFGPGTRLTVT.

The rearrangement joins TRBV5-1 to TRBJ2-3, with TRBD1 matching 8 bases. The germline gives CDR1 SGHRS, CDR2 YFSETQ. V lost 6 bases, J lost 3 bases, and 6 bases stayed unmatched. This CDR3 spans 14 amino acids. CDR3 amino acids: CASTPDRATDTQYF. The DNA for the CDR3 is TGCGCCAGCACCCCGGACAGGGCAACAGATACGCAGTATTTT.

This chain links TRBV3-1 (or the pseudogene TRBV3-2) with TRBJ1-2, with 7 bases fitting TRBD1. Looked up from germline, CDR1 is LGHDT and CDR2 is YNNKEL (reference sequence). The CDR3 sequence is 14 residues long. V trimming: 1 base; J trimming: 7 bases; junction bases outside the gene matches: 6. CDR3 residues: CASSQGQGYGGYTF. CDR3 sequence (DNA): TGTGCCAGCAGCCAAGGACAGGGATATGGTGGCTACACCTTC.

This chain links TRBV6-5 with TRBJ2-2; possible D gene TRBD1, 5 bases. The CDR3 has 13 amino acids. Germline CDR1 MNHEY, CDR2 SVGAGI. V lost 5 bases and J lost 4, with 8 bases in between. DNA of the CDR3: TGTGCCAGCAGTATCCAGGGCACCGGGGAGCTGTTTTTT. It codes for CASSIQGTGELFF.

This clone was counted at least ten times. This rearrangement joins TRBV18 to TRBJ1-1; 8 bases map to TRBD1. With 3 bases clipped from V and 4 bases from J, the junction kept 7 bases outside the gene matches. CDR1 KGHSH and CDR2 LQKENI come from the germline V gene. The CDR3 extends over 15 amino acids. This CDR3 reads CASSPIQGAGTEAFF. In nucleotides, the CDR3 is TGTGCCAGCTCACCGATTCAGGGGGCCGGCACTGAAGCTTTCTTT.

This clone was seen only once. The gene calls are TRBV9 and TRBJ2-2, with D maybe TRBD2 (6 bases). Germline values: CDR1 SGDLS, CDR2 YYNGEE. This CDR3 region has 16 residues. Trimming took 0 bases from V and 4 from J, leaving 13 bases between them. The CDR3 reads CASSVVSGLSTGELFF. In nucleotides, the CDR3 is TGTGCCAGCAGCGTAGTCTCCGGACTATCCACCGGGGAGCTGTTTTTT.

The chain is built from TRBV11-3 and TRBJ2-2; weak D call: TRBD1 (5 bases). The CDR3 runs 16 residues. Germline lookup yields CDR1 SGHNT and CDR2 YENEEA. The V and J ends lost 5 bases and 3 bases respectively, with 16 bases between them. The DNA for the CDR3 is TGTGCCAGCAGCACTCAAGGGGAAGGGTACACCGGGGAGCTGTTTTTT. It encodes CASSTQGEGYTGELFF.

The chain carries TRBV5-6 and TRBJ2-7, with TRBD2 identical over 10 bases. Germline CDR1 SGHDT, CDR2 YYEEEE. The CDR3 is 15 amino acids. V lost 3 bases and J lost 6; bases outside the gene matches: 9. The CDR3 loop is CASSSWGLAGAEQYF. CDR3 in DNA: TGTGCCAGCAGCTCATGGGGTCTAGCGGGAGCCGAGCAGTACTTC.

The chain uses TRBV9 and TRBJ2-3, with 9 nucleotides matching TRBD2. This CDR3 region has 19 residues. Trimming removed 3 bases from V and 2 bases from J; junction bases left unmatched: 16. Per germline, CDR1 SGDLS and CDR2 YYNGEE. In nucleotides, the CDR3 is TGTGCCAGCAGCGCCTGGATTGGGGGCGGGAGGGAGTCCACAGATACGCAGTATTTT. Its protein product is CASSAWIGGGRESTDTQYF.